Included here is one T cell receptor (beta chain) sequence, with context. The target antigen is unknown. Data came from immunoSEQ multiplex PCR; TCRdb stores just in-frame clones and leaves some out. The data show tens of thousands of clones, about nine tenths seen once. This sample was taken from a study of T cell responses to AZD1222 COVID-19 vaccine. Whole-study results and caveats: Elevations in Spike-specific TCR breadth and depth followed administration of two AZD1222 doses.

V was pared by 4 bases and J by 1 base, with 5 bases of the junction left unmatched. The germline V gene encodes CDR1 SGHRS and CDR2 YFSETQ. The CDR3 has 15 residues. Sequenced here: peripheral blood, sampled 28 days after the second AZD1222 dose. The J gene is TRBJ2-5, the V gene TRBV5-1, with TRBD2 matching 9 bases. The TCR comes from an adult who received the AZD1222 COVID-19 vaccine. The CDR3 sequence is CASSPAGGRQETQYF. In DNA, the CDR3 is TGCGCCAGCAGCCCTGCGGGGGGGCGCCAAGAGACCCAGTACTTC.